A selection of T cell receptor beta chains follows, all from one sample in a study of blood T cell repertoires in COVID-19. This table comes from immunoSEQ multiplex PCR, and its TCRdb copy is limited to in-frame clones, with some not included. The sample has about 250,000 clones, around 86% seen once. The sequenced material came from PBMCs or T cells enriched from blood (not recorded which). All receptors come from a woman aged 50 to 60 who had recovered from COVID-19. Each CDR3 is given with its conserved first and last residue. Each record gives: V gene, D gene, clone size, J gene, CDR3 protein, CDR3 DNA. D genes are given only for firm matches. Where a row states a size, it is once, few, many or the class of an expanded clone; other rows omit it.

V: TRBV2
D: -
size: -
J: TRBJ1-5
CDR3: CASSREAGGGSQPQHF
DNA: TGTGCCAGCAGCCGAGAAGCCGGGGGGGGGAGTCAGCCCCAGCATTTT

V: TRBV5-1
D: -
size: -
J: TRBJ2-3
CDR3: CASSLAQVGANTDTQYF
DNA: TGCGCCAGCAGCTTGGCCCAGGTGGGAGCGAACACAGATACGCAGTATTTT

V: TRBV7-3
D: TRBD1
size: -
J: TRBJ1-2
CDR3: CASSSGTTGTGGRYGYTF
DNA: TGTGCCAGCAGCTCCGGAACCACCGGGACAGGGGGCCGCTATGGCTACACCTTC

V: TRBV5-6
D: TRBD1
size: -
J: TRBJ2-1
CDR3: CASSWGDRGLSEQFF
DNA: TGTGCCAGCAGCTGGGGGGACAGGGGTTTAAGCGAGCAGTTCTTC

V: TRBV5-4
D: TRBD2
size: -
J: TRBJ2-5
CDR3: CASSPDLGTSSETQYF
DNA: TGTGCCAGCAGCCCTGACCTGGGGACTAGTTCGGAGACCCAGTACTTC

V: TRBV20-1
D: -
size: -
J: TRBJ2-7
CDR3: CSARDLQEQYF
DNA: TGCAGTGCTAGAGATTTGCAGGAGCAGTACTTC

V: TRBV30
D: -
size: -
J: TRBJ2-7
CDR3: CAWSPQGDEQYF
DNA: TGTGCCTGGAGTCCCCAGGGCGACGAGCAGTACTTC

V: TRBV6-1
D: -
size: -
J: TRBJ1-5
CDR3: CASSESGRGGQPQHF
DNA: TGTGCCAGCAGTGAATCGGGCAGGGGCGGTCAGCCCCAGCATTTT

V: TRBV5-1
D: -
size: -
J: TRBJ2-5
CDR3: CASSSTPGVQRETQYF
DNA: TGCGCCAGCAGCTCCACCCCGGGGGTCCAACGGGAGACCCAGTACTTC

V: TRBV3-1/TRBV3-2
D: TRBD1
size: -
J: TRBJ2-1
CDR3: CASRPGTAREQFF
DNA: TGTGCCAGCAGACCCGGGACAGCGCGTGAGCAGTTCTTC

V: TRBV4-3
D: TRBD1
size: once
J: TRBJ2-1
CDR3: CASSQDQGARVNEQFF
DNA: TGCGCCAGCAGCCAAGACCAGGGGGCGCGCGTAAATGAGCAGTTCTTC

V: TRBV27
D: -
size: -
J: TRBJ1-4
CDR3: CASSLRLSWEGEEKLFF
DNA: TGTGCCAGCAGTTTAAGGCTCTCCTGGGAGGGGGAAGAAAAACTGTTTTTT

V: TRBV3-1/TRBV3-2
D: TRBD2
size: -
J: TRBJ2-1
CDR3: CASSQSTSHNEQFF
DNA: TGTGCCAGCAGCCAGTCGACTAGCCACAATGAGCAGTTCTTC

V: TRBV28
D: TRBD2
size: -
J: TRBJ2-2
CDR3: CASSLGLAGGGNWELFF
DNA: TGTGCCAGCAGTTTAGGGCTAGCGGGAGGCGGAAATTGGGAGCTGTTTTTT

V: TRBV9
D: -
size: few
J: TRBJ1-3
CDR3: CASSADRANSGNTIYF
DNA: TGTGCCAGCAGCGCTGACAGAGCGAACTCTGGAAACACCATATATTTT

V: TRBV12-3/TRBV12-4
D: -
size: -
J: TRBJ1-5
CDR3: CASRRYSNQPQHF
DNA: TGTGCCAGCAGGCGCTATAGCAATCAGCCCCAGCATTTT

V: TRBV29-1
D: -
size: -
J: TRBJ1-3
CDR3: CSVEETVTGNTIYF
DNA: TGCAGCGTTGAAGAAACGGTTACTGGAAACACCATATATTTT

V: TRBV2
D: TRBD2
size: -
J: TRBJ2-2
CDR3: CASSEDGLAGGTGELFF
DNA: TGTGCCAGCAGTGAAGATGGCCTAGCGGGAGGAACCGGGGAGCTGTTTTTT

V: TRBV28
D: TRBD1
size: -
J: TRBJ1-1
CDR3: CASSLWSGGRTEAFF
DNA: TGTGCCAGCAGTTTATGGTCAGGGGGGAGGACTGAAGCTTTCTTT

V: TRBV9
D: TRBD1
size: -
J: TRBJ1-2
CDR3: CASSGQIPGQGPGYTF
DNA: TGTGCCAGCAGCGGTCAGATTCCGGGACAGGGGCCTGGCTACACCTTC

V: TRBV5-1
D: TRBD2
size: -
J: TRBJ2-3
CDR3: CASSRSGRGEDTQYF
DNA: TGCGCCAGCAGCCGTAGCGGGAGAGGTGAAGATACGCAGTATTTT

V: TRBV10-3
D: TRBD2
size: once
J: TRBJ2-1
CDR3: CAISGLAGTSSYNEQFF
DNA: TGTGCCATCAGTGGACTAGCGGGAACCAGCTCCTACAATGAGCAGTTCTTC

V: TRBV27
D: -
size: -
J: TRBJ1-1
CDR3: CASSLVARRSYTEAFF
DNA: TGTGCCAGCAGTTTAGTGGCGAGGAGGAGTTACACTGAAGCTTTCTTT

V: TRBV28
D: TRBD1
size: -
J: TRBJ2-6
CDR3: CASRPTGAGANVLTF
DNA: TGTGCCAGCAGACCGACAGGGGCTGGGGCCAACGTCCTGACTTTC

V: TRBV14
D: -
size: -
J: TRBJ1-5
CDR3: CASSHGTGLNQPQHF
DNA: TGTGCCAGCAGCCACGGAACAGGCCTCAATCAGCCCCAGCATTTT

V: TRBV11-1
D: TRBD1
size: -
J: TRBJ2-5
CDR3: CASSRTGETQYF
DNA: TGTGCCAGCAGTCGGACAGGGGAGACCCAGTACTTC

V: TRBV4-1
D: TRBD1
size: -
J: TRBJ1-1
CDR3: CASSRGTGGTEAFF
DNA: TGCGCCAGCAGCCGCGGGACAGGGGGCACTGAAGCTTTCTTT

V: TRBV7-9
D: -
size: -
J: TRBJ2-1
CDR3: CASEDRLSNEQFF
DNA: TGTGCCAGCGAGGATCGCCTTTCCAATGAGCAGTTCTTC

V: TRBV2
D: -
size: -
J: TRBJ2-7
CDR3: CASGPQKSYEQYF
DNA: TGTGCCAGCGGCCCTCAAAAATCCTACGAGCAGTACTTC

V: TRBV29-1
D: -
size: once
J: TRBJ1-2
CDR3: CSVDQGGYTF
DNA: TGCAGCGTTGACCAGGGTGGCTACACCTTC

V: TRBV9
D: TRBD2
size: -
J: TRBJ2-1
CDR3: CASSVDAGGGYNEQFF
DNA: TGTGCCAGCAGCGTAGACGCGGGAGGGGGATACAATGAGCAGTTCTTC

V: TRBV6-5
D: TRBD1
size: -
J: TRBJ1-1
CDR3: CASSYSRQGLGEAFF
DNA: TGTGCCAGCAGTTACTCACGACAGGGCCTGGGTGAAGCTTTCTTT

V: TRBV10-3
D: -
size: -
J: TRBJ2-3
CDR3: CAISAYSSTDTQYF
DNA: TGTGCCATCAGTGCTTATTCTAGCACAGATACGCAGTATTTT

V: TRBV5-6
D: -
size: -
J: TRBJ1-3
CDR3: CASSLRRGDRRNTIYF
DNA: TGTGCCAGCAGCTTGCGGAGGGGAGACCGCAGAAACACCATATATTTT

V: TRBV5-1
D: TRBD2
size: -
J: TRBJ2-7
CDR3: CASSLGSGRGHYEQYF
DNA: TGCGCCAGCAGCTTGGGTAGCGGGAGGGGTCACTACGAGCAGTACTTC

V: TRBV28
D: TRBD2
size: -
J: TRBJ2-1
CDR3: CASSSPGSSGHSSYNEQFF
DNA: TGTGCCAGCAGTTCCCCCGGGTCTAGCGGCCATTCCTCCTACAATGAGCAGTTCTTC

V: TRBV29-1
D: TRBD2
size: -
J: TRBJ2-1
CDR3: CSESSGMEYNEQFF
DNA: TGCAGCGAATCTAGCGGGATGGAATACAATGAGCAGTTCTTC

V: TRBV6-2/TRBV6-3
D: TRBD1
size: -
J: TRBJ1-6
CDR3: CASSLEGSRGQSPLHF
DNA: TGTGCCAGCAGCCTCGAGGGGAGCAGGGGGCAATCACCCCTCCACTTT

V: TRBV19
D: -
size: -
J: TRBJ2-7
CDR3: CASSMAGSGYEQYF
DNA: TGTGCCAGTAGTATGGCCGGGAGTGGGTACGAGCAGTACTTC

V: TRBV4-3
D: -
size: -
J: TRBJ2-2
CDR3: CASSQDWGRAAGELFF
DNA: TGCGCCAGCAGCCAAGATTGGGGCAGGGCGGCCGGGGAGCTGTTTTTT

V: TRBV27
D: -
size: -
J: TRBJ2-3
CDR3: CARTGAEGDTQYF
DNA: TGTGCCAGGACGGGAGCCGAGGGGGATACGCAGTATTTT

V: TRBV19
D: -
size: -
J: TRBJ2-7
CDR3: CASAGPPSYEQYF
DNA: TGTGCCAGTGCTGGGCCCCCCTCCTACGAGCAGTACTTC

V: TRBV7-9
D: -
size: -
J: TRBJ1-1
CDR3: CASSLPLRDTEAFF
DNA: TGTGCCAGCAGCTTACCTCTCAGGGACACTGAAGCTTTCTTT

V: TRBV6-5
D: TRBD2
size: -
J: TRBJ2-7
CDR3: CASRMGAGESYEQYF
DNA: TGTGCCAGCAGGATGGGAGCGGGAGAATCCTACGAGCAGTACTTC

V: TRBV6-5
D: TRBD1
size: -
J: TRBJ1-6
CDR3: CASSLQGARPSPLHF
DNA: TGTGCCAGCAGCCTACAGGGGGCCCGACCTTCACCCCTCCACTTT

V: TRBV23-1
D: TRBD1
size: -
J: TRBJ1-5
CDR3: CASSLIETGGNQPQHF
DNA: TGCGCCAGCAGTCTTATTGAGACAGGGGGTAATCAGCCCCAGCATTTT

V: TRBV6-1
D: TRBD1
size: -
J: TRBJ1-4
CDR3: CASSEAGQGNEKLFF
DNA: TGTGCCAGCAGTGAAGCGGGACAGGGGAATGAAAAACTGTTTTTT

V: TRBV9
D: -
size: -
J: TRBJ2-2
CDR3: CASSNLAANTGELFF
DNA: TGTGCCAGCAGCAACTTAGCGGCGAACACCGGGGAGCTGTTTTTT

V: TRBV28
D: TRBD2
size: -
J: TRBJ2-7
CDR3: CASSYSGEYYEQYF
DNA: TGTGCCAGCAGTTATAGCGGGGAATACTACGAGCAGTACTTC

V: TRBV9
D: -
size: -
J: TRBJ2-1
CDR3: CASSVVGGVREQFF
DNA: TGTGCCAGCAGCGTAGTGGGGGGAGTGCGAGAGCAGTTCTTC

V: TRBV27
D: TRBD2
size: -
J: TRBJ2-1
CDR3: CASSFVGTTYNEQFF
DNA: TGTGCCAGCAGTTTTGTTGGGACTACCTACAATGAGCAGTTCTTC